These T cell receptor beta chains were read from a single sample in a study of T cell responses to AZD1222 COVID-19 vaccine. The repertoire was sequenced with immunoSEQ multiplex PCR; TCRdb's copy has only in-frame clones and lacks some. The sample lists 25,000 to 30,000 clones, nearly 95% occurring once. The sequenced sample was peripheral blood, obtained on day 0 of AZD1222 vaccination. Receptors were obtained from an adult in good health. The CDR3 runs from the conserved cysteine through the conserved F or W.

v_call cdr3_aa
TRBV10-3 CAISPTGGEQYF
TRBV20-1 CSASSRVDTGELFF
TRBV3-1/TRBV3-2 CASSTGVNEQYF
TRBV4-3 CASSQDSSSYEQYF
TRBV5-6 CASSYGQGVVEQFF
TRBV7-2 CASSRLVRAPRGEQFF
TRBV5-1 CASSLEQTKHGYTF
TRBV9 CASSPSNCGPSAGKLSQRQPQHF
TRBV6-1 CASREVGSRGADTQYF
TRBV7-6 CASSSPVDRDNEQFF
TRBV6-6 CASSYRERLNEQFF
TRBV5-1 CASSHGVSTDTQYF
TRBV11-2 CASSKWGGYEQYF
TRBV5-1 CASSSYLWASGYNEQFF
TRBV11-2 CASSFNRVSTEAFF
TRBV10-3 CAISGGQTGQLGEQYF
TRBV6-5 CASKEGGYNEQFF
TRBV7-2 CASSLVATSINEQFF
TRBV30 CAWAPLDTEAFF
TRBV10-3 CAIGTGVEKLFF
TRBV5-1 CASSLVPGREKLFF
TRBV25-1 CASSLLDTQYF
TRBV27 CASNGQGKSPLHF
TRBV12-5 CASGLSPGNTIYF
TRBV20-1 CSASRIRVNQPQHF
TRBV2 CASRPTGGNSPLHF
TRBV6-5 CASSQADSRSYEQYF
TRBV4-3 CASSQEVTRLAGATDTQYF
TRBV7-2 CASSPSQADNYGYTF
TRBV6-5 CASRPYLGGGETQYF
TRBV19 CASSIVTGSASNQPQHF
TRBV11-1 CASRMDRLGNTIYF
TRBV6-1 CASSEIRATNYGYTF
TRBV12-3/TRBV12-4 CASSASYEQYF
TRBV3-1/TRBV3-2 CASNGTQHMNTEAFF
TRBV19 CASRRDGNQPQHF
TRBV7-2 CASSRGHEISYEQYF
TRBV27 CASSLGQYNLYFFF
TRBV11-2 CASSLDHGTNYGYTF
TRBV6-5 CASSRQGYGYTF
TRBV13 CASSLGPEGSYEQYF
TRBV29-1 CSVDREGNTEAFF
TRBV6-2/TRBV6-3 CASSGLAEFHPYEQYF
TRBV27 CASSFSGNSYNSPLHF
TRBV19 CASRTSGSSSYEQYF
TRBV4-3 CASSQRTSGQETQYF
TRBV18 CASSPEGTYGYTF
TRBV30 CAWSDRGWGGYTF
TRBV9 CATRDRVGTDTQYF
TRBV19 CASSGEQGATYEQYF
TRBV2 CASSPLDSEGGYTF
TRBV7-2 CASSLLGQFEAFF
TRBV5-1 CASSLGLRGLLNDEQFF
TRBV5-5 CASSLAGNNSPLHF
TRBV6-2/TRBV6-3 CASSYEGEAFF